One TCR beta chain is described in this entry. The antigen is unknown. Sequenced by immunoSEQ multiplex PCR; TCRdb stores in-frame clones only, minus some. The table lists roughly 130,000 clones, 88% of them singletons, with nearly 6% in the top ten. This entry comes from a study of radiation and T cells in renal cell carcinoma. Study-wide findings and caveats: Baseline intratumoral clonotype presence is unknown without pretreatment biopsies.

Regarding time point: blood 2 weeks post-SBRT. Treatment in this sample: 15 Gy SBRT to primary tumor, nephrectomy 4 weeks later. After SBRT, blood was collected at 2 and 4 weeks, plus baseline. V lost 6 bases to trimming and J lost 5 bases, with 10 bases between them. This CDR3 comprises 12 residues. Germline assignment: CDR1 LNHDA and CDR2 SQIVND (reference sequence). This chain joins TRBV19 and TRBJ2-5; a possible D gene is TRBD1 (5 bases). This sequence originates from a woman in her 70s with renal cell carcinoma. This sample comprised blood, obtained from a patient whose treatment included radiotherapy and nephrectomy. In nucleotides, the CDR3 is TGTGCCAGTAGACAGGCTGGGGAGACCCAGTACTTC. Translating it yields CASRQAGETQYF.